What follows describes a single T cell receptor (beta chain). No antigen is known for it. On cycle 4 day 1 and cycle 7 day 1, as well as at baseline, blood was sampled. This entry comes from a study of OX40 agonist ivuxolimab in advanced cancers. Study background: Each dose-escalation patient presented with hepatocellular carcinoma, melanoma, renal cell or head and neck cancer. A male proportion of 82.7% was recorded, with mean age 60 years and range roughly 23 to 79. Study-wide points: Clones of CD4+ and CD8+ blood T cells grew by week 6 at doses of 0.1 to 3.0 mg/kg.

The CDR3 has 15 residues. From germline, CDR1 is GTSNPN and CDR2 SVGIG (reference sequence). The J segment lost 3 bases and the V segment lost 3 bases, leaving 8 bases of the junction unmatched. The method was immunoSEQ multiplex PCR; TCRdb's version includes in-frame clones alone and lacks a portion of them. This sample carries around 95,000 clones, approximately 90% of them seen once, and the ten largest clones take less than 0.75%. The sequence derives from an adult with an advanced solid tumor such as melanoma, head and neck, liver or kidney cancer. V gene TRBV30 combines with J gene TRBJ2-5; 9 bases line up with TRBD1. The sequencing here drew on CD4+ or CD8+ T cells sorted from blood, taken in a trial of the OX40 agonist ivuxolimab. CDR3 DNA sequence: TGTGCCTGGAGCTCGACAGGGGGAGTGGAAGAGACCCAGTACTTC. The encoded protein is CAWSSTGGVEETQYF.